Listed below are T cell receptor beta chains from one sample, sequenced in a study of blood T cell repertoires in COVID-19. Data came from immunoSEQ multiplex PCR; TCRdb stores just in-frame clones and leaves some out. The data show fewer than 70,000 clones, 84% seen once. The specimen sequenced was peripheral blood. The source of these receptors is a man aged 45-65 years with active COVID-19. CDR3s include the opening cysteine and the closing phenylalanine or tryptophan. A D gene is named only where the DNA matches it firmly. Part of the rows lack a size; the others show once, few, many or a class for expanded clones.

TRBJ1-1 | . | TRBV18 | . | TGTGCCAGCTCACCTAACCTGGGGGGGACTGAAGCTTTCTTT | CASSPNLGGTEAFF
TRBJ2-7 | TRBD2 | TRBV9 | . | TGTGCCAGCAGCCCATCCGGGACTAGCGGGACTCAAGAGCAGTACTTC | CASSPSGTSGTQEQYF
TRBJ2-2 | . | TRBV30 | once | TGTGCCTGGAGTGTATCTATTGCCGGGGAGCTGTTTTTT | CAWSVSIAGELFF
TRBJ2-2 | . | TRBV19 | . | TGTGCCAGTAGTATCTGGGGGGCCGGGGAGCTGTTTTTT | CASSIWGAGELFF
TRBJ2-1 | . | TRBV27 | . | TGTGCCAGCAGTTTAAAGAGGGCTAGGGGGAGCAATGAGCAGTTCTTC | CASSLKRARGSNEQFF
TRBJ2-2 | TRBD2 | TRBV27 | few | TGTGCCAGCAGTAGTAGTAGCGGGCGATCGGTTAACACCGGGGAGCTGTTTTTT | CASSSSSGRSVNTGELFF
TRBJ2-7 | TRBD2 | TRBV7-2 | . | TGTGCCAGCAGGCGGGTAGCTAGCGGATCCTACGAGCAGTACTTC | CASRRVASGSYEQYF
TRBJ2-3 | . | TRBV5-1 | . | TGCGCCAGCAGCTCGGGTACGGCGCCAGATACGCAGTATTTT | CASSSGTAPDTQYF
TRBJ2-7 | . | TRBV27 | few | TGTGCCAGCAGTTTAAGTCGGACACCCTACGAGCAGTACTTC | CASSLSRTPYEQYF
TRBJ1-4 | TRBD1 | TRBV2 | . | TGTGCCAGCAGGACAGGGAGCGCACCGACTAATGAAAAACTGTTTTTT | CASRTGSAPTNEKLFF
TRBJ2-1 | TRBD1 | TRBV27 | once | TGTGCCAGCAGTTTATTGGCGGACAGGGAAAAAGGTCAGTTCTTC | CASSLLADREKGQFF
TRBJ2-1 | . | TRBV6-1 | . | TGTGCCAGCAGTGAAGCCAAGGGGCTGGAGCAGTTCTTC | CASSEAKGLEQFF
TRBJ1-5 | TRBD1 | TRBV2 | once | TGTGCCAGCAGGGGACAGTCCAATCAGCCCCAGCATTTT | CASRGQSNQPQHF
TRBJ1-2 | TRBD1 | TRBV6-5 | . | TGTGCCAGCAGCCGGGACAGGGGAAAGTATGGCTACACCTTC | CASSRDRGKYGYTF